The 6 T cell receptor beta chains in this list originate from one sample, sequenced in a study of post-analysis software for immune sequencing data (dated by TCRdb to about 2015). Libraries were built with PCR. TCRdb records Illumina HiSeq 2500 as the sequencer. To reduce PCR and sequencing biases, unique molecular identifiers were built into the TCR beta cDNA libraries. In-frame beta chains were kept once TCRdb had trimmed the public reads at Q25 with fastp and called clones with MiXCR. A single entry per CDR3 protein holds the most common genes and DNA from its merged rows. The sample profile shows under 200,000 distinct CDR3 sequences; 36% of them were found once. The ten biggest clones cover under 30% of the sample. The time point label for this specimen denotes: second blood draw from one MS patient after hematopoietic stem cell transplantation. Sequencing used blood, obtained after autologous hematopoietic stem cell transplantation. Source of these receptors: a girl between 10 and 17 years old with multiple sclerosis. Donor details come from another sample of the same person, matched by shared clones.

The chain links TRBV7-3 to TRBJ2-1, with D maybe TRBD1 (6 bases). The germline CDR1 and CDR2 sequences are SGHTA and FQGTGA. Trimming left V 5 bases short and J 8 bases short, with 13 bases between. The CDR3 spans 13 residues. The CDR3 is CASSMLTGHEQFF. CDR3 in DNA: TGTGCCAGCAGCATGCTAACAGGGCATGAGCAGTTCTTC.

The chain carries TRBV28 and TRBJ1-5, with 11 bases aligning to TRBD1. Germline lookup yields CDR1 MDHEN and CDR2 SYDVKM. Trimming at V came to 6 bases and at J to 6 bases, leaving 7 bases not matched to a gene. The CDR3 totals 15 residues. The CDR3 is CASRTGQGAIQPQHF. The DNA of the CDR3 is TGTGCCAGCAGGACCGGACAGGGGGCGATTCAGCCCCAGCATTTT.

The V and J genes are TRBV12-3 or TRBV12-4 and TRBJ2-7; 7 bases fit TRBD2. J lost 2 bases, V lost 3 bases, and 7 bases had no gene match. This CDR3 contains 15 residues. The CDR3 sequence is CASSLGLAVTYEQYF. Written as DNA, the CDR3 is TGTGCCAGCAGTTTGGGGCTAGCGGTGACCTACGAGCAGTACTTC.

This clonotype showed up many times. DNA for the CDR3: TGTGCCAGCAGTTTGGGGCAGACCTCCTACGAGCAGTACTTC. This gives the protein CASSLGQTSYEQYF. The genes are TRBV12-3 or TRBV12-4 and TRBJ2-7, with TRBD1 as a possible D gene (5 bases). The CDR3 loop spans 14 amino acids. V was pared by 3 bases and J by 0 bases, with 9 bases between.

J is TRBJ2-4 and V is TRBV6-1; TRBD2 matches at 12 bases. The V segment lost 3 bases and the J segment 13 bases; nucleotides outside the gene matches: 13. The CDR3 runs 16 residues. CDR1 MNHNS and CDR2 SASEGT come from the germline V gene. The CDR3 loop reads CASSDEGLAGGSEQYF. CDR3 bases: TGTGCCAGCAGTGATGAAGGGCTAGCGGGAGGGAGTGAGCAGTACTTC.

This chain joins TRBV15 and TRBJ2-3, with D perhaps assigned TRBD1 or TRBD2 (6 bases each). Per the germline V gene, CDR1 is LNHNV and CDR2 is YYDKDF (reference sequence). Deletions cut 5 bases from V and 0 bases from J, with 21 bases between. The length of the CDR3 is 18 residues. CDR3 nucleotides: TGTGCCACCAGCGGTGAGGGACACGGAGGGCCTAGCACAGATACGCAGTATTTT. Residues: CATSGEGHGGPSTDTQYF.